Listed below are T cell receptor beta chains from one sample, sequenced in a study of blood T cell repertoires in COVID-19. The data were produced by immunoSEQ multiplex PCR, yet TCRdb's version contains in-frame clones alone and is incomplete. The sample contains more than 150,000 clones, 86% of which appear only once. The source material was peripheral blood. These receptors all stem from a young man with acute or convalescent COVID-19. CDR3s include the opening cysteine and the closing phenylalanine or tryptophan. D genes are given only for firm matches. Not all rows give a size; the values are once, few, many and, for expanded clones, a class.

v_gene	d_gene	j_gene	abundance	CDR3aa	CDR3nt
TRBV10-3	-	TRBJ2-2	-	CAAGQRNTGELFF	TGTGCCGCCGGACAGAGAAACACCGGGGAGCTGTTTTTT
TRBV24-1	TRBD2	TRBJ2-2	few	CATSDWTSRAGELFF	TGTGCCACCAGTGACTGGACTAGCCGGGCCGGGGAGCTGTTTTTT
TRBV5-1	TRBD1	TRBJ2-1	-	CASSLRQGGYNEQFF	TGCGCCAGCAGCCTGCGACAGGGGGGCTACAATGAGCAGTTCTTC
TRBV5-8	-	TRBJ1-4	-	CASSLASIGAEEKLFF	TGTGCCAGCAGCTTGGCCAGTATAGGGGCAGAGGAAAAACTGTTTTTT
TRBV4-1	-	TRBJ1-1	-	CASSHDPFTTGINTEAFF	TGCGCCAGCAGCCACGATCCCTTTACGACAGGCATAAACACTGAAGCTTTCTTT
TRBV9	TRBD1	TRBJ1-3	-	CASSATPGQGDGNTIYF	TGTGCCAGCAGCGCGACGCCGGGACAGGGTGATGGAAACACCATATATTTT
TRBV2	-	TRBJ1-4	-	CASSEWQGGEKLFF	TGTGCCAGCAGTGAATGGCAGGGAGGCGAAAAACTGTTTTTT
TRBV7-6	TRBD1	TRBJ2-7	-	CASSFGTGGISYEQYF	TGTGCCAGCAGCTTCGGGACAGGGGGCATTTCCTACGAGCAGTACTTC
TRBV30	TRBD1	TRBJ1-6	-	CAWSYGTGKNSPLHF	TGTGCCTGGAGTTACGGGACAGGAAAAAATTCACCCCTCCACTTT
TRBV29-1	-	TRBJ1-1	-	CSVGGGTEAFF	TGCAGCGTAGGTGGGGGGACTGAAGCTTTCTTT
TRBV27	-	TRBJ1-5	-	CASSLTGRNQPQHF	TGTGCCAGCAGTTTGACAGGTCGCAATCAGCCCCAGCATTTT
TRBV10-3	-	TRBJ1-6	-	CAISESTAGPRNSPLHF	TGTGCCATCAGTGAGTCGACAGCGGGACCCCGGAATTCACCCCTCCACTTT
TRBV3-1/TRBV3-2	-	TRBJ2-6	-	CASSRHLDPRSGANVLTF	TGTGCCAGCAGCCGCCATCTCGATCCGAGGTCTGGGGCCAACGTCCTGACTTTC
TRBV5-4	-	TRBJ2-1	-	CASSLNAGSSKRQFF	TGTGCCAGCAGTTTGAATGCAGGGTCTTCAAAACGTCAGTTCTTC
TRBV7-2	-	TRBJ1-6	-	CASSFATGRDSPLHF	TGTGCCAGCAGCTTTGCAACAGGGAGAGATTCACCCCTCCACTTT
TRBV27	TRBD1	TRBJ2-6	-	CASSLGQASSGANVLTF	TGTGCCAGCAGTTTGGGACAGGCTAGCTCTGGGGCCAACGTCCTGACTTTC
TRBV28	TRBD1	TRBJ1-2	-	CASSSPTGAHYGYTF	TGTGCCAGCAGTTCTCCGACAGGGGCCCACTATGGCTACACCTTC
TRBV19	-	TRBJ1-1	few	CASSLSEAPEAFF	TGTGCCAGTAGTCTTAGCGAGGCGCCTGAAGCTTTCTTT
TRBV21-1	-	TRBJ2-3	once	CASSKNAGLAGDSTDTQYF	TGTGCCAGCAGCAAAAACGCGGGACTAGCGGGGGACTCCACAGATACGCAGTATTTT
TRBV20-1	-	TRBJ2-5	once	CSARGEETQYF	TGCAGTGCTAGAGGGGAGGAGACCCAGTACTTC
TRBV7-8	TRBD1	TRBJ1-6	once	CASSLVGTGRQSPLHF	TGTGCCAGCAGCTTAGTGGGGACAGGGCGTCAGTCACCCCTCCACTTT
TRBV6-1	-	TRBJ1-1	-	CASSAPLEWTENTEAFF	TGTGCCAGCAGTGCCCCTCTAGAATGGACAGAAAACACTGAAGCTTTCTTT
TRBV6-2/TRBV6-3	-	TRBJ1-1	-	CASSPRGNTEAFF	TGTGCCAGCAGCCCACGGGGGAACACTGAAGCTTTCTTT
TRBV30	TRBD1	TRBJ1-2	-	CAWSRAGGHGYTF	TGTGCCTGGAGTAGGGCAGGGGGCCATGGCTACACCTTC
TRBV14	TRBD1	TRBJ1-6	-	CASSQDRGRNSPLHF	TGTGCCAGCAGCCAGGACAGGGGTCGTAATTCACCCCTCCACTTT
TRBV24-1	TRBD2	TRBJ2-2	-	CATSDFLLAGGGELFF	TGTGCCACCAGTGATTTTTTACTAGCGGGCGGCGGGGAGCTGTTTTTT
TRBV9	-	TRBJ1-2	-	CASSVALNYGYTF	TGTGCCAGCAGCGTAGCACTTAACTATGGCTACACCTTC
TRBV11-2	TRBD1	TRBJ1-2	-	CASSLAGTGGRGYTF	TGTGCCAGCAGCTTGGCCGGGACAGGGGGCCGGGGCTACACCTTC
TRBV6-2/TRBV6-3	-	TRBJ2-7	-	CASSYPRSYEQYF	TGTGCCAGCAGTTACCCCCGGTCCTACGAGCAGTACTTC
TRBV28	-	TRBJ1-2	-	CASSLRRVGYGYTF	TGTGCCAGCAGTTTACGCAGGGTTGGCTATGGCTACACCTTC
TRBV7-2	-	TRBJ1-2	-	CASSSDRRNYGYTF	TGTGCCAGCAGCTCGGACAGACGTAACTATGGCTACACCTTC
TRBV7-6	TRBD2	TRBJ2-1	-	CASSLEGAGTYNEQFF	TGTGCCAGCAGCTTAGAAGGAGCGGGGACGTACAATGAGCAGTTCTTC
TRBV27	TRBD1	TRBJ1-5	-	CASSLTGANGPQHF	TGTGCCAGCAGTTTAACAGGGGCTAATGGGCCCCAGCATTTT
TRBV10-3	-	TRBJ1-2	-	CAISIQGLSNYGYTF	TGTGCCATCAGCATACAGGGTTTGTCTAACTATGGCTACACCTTC
TRBV5-6	TRBD1	TRBJ1-1	once	CASANRGLWTEAFF	TGTGCCAGCGCCAACAGGGGGCTTTGGACTGAAGCTTTCTTT
TRBV2	-	TRBJ1-6	-	CASSGAQGLTYNSPLHF	TGTGCCAGCAGTGGAGCCCAGGGGTTGACCTATAATTCACCCCTCCACTTT
TRBV7-2	TRBD1	TRBJ1-5	-	CASSLEDRGNQPQHF	TGTGCCAGCAGCTTAGAAGACAGGGGGAATCAGCCCCAGCATTTT
TRBV6-2/TRBV6-3	-	TRBJ2-7	-	CASSYGTGSEQYF	TGTGCCAGCAGTTACGGCACAGGGTCCGAGCAGTACTTC
TRBV7-9	-	TRBJ1-2	-	CASSQTAGYTF	TGTGCCAGCAGCCAGACAGCGGGCTACACCTTC
TRBV14	-	TRBJ1-4	once	CASSQVGLHFEKLFF	TGTGCCAGCAGCCAAGTGGGGCTGCATTTTGAAAAACTGTTTTTT
TRBV4-1	TRBD1	TRBJ1-1	-	CASSPRTGGFTEAFF	TGCGCCAGCAGCCCGCGGACAGGGGGTTTCACTGAAGCTTTCTTT
TRBV7-8	-	TRBJ1-1	-	CASSLVGRSRAFF	TGTGCCAGCAGCTTAGTTGGTCGCTCCCGGGCTTTCTTT
TRBV29-1	-	TRBJ1-1	-	CSVRDTRGLLRAFF	TGCAGCGTGAGGGACACCCGGGGCCTATTACGGGCTTTCTTT
TRBV15	TRBD1	TRBJ1-6	-	CATSREVLQGNSPLHF	TGTGCCACCAGCAGAGAAGTTTTACAGGGGAATTCACCCCTCCACTTT